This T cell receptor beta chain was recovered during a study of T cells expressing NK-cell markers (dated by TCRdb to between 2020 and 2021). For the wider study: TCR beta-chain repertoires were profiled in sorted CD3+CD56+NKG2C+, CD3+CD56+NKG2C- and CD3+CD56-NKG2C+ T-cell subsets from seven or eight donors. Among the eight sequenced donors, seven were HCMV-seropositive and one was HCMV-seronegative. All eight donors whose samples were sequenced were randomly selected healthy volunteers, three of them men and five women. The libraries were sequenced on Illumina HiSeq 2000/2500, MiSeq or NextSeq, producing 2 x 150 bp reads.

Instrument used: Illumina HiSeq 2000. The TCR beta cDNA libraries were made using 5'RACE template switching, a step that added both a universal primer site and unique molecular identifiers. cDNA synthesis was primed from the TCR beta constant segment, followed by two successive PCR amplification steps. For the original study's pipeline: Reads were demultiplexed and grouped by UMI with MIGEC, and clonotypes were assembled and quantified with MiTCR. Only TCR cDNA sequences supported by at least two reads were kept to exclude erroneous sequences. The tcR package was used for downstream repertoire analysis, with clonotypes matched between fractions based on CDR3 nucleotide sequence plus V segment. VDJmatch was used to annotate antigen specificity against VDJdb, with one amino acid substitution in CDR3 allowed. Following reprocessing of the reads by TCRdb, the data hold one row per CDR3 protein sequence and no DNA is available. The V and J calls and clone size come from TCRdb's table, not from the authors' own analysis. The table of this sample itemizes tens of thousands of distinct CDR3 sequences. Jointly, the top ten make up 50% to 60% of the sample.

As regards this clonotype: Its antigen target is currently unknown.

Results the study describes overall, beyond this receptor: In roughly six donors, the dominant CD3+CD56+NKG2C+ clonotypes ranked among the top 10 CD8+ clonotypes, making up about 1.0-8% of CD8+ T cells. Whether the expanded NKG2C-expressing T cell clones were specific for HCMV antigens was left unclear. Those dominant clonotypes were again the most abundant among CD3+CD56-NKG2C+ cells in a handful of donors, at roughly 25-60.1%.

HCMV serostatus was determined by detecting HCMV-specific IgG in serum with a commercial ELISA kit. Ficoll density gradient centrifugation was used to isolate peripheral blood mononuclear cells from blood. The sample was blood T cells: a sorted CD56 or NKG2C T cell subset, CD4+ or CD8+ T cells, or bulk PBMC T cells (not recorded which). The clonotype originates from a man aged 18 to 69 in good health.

The CDR3 loop reads CASSVIQFTDTQYF. This chain is built from TRBV2 and TRBJ2-3. Looking up the germline V gene yields CDR1 SNHLY and CDR2 FYNNEI. There are 14 amino acids in the CDR3, from cysteine to phenylalanine inclusive. DNA is not recorded here.